This TCR beta chain comes out of a study of CD8 T cells in ankylosing spondylitis. This clonotype occurred a few times. Its specificity is not known. 5'-RACE, quantitative and with molecular barcodes, yielded the TCR beta libraries. TCRdb reprocessed the 5' RACE reads with MiXCR, giving one entry per CDR3 protein. The sample has some 350,000 distinct CDR3 sequences, roughly 14% seen once. Broader study findings: Reportedly, matched ankylosing spondylitis synovial fluid was significantly enriched for disease-linked clones. Characteristic, it appeared, of ankylosing spondylitis blood was a TCR beta motif of seven or eight highly homologous variants. There were earlier reports of some motif variants in reactive arthritis synovial fluid and blood.

Trimming took off 3 bases at V and 0 bases at J, with 9 bases between the two ends. This CDR3 is built from 14 residues. Germline V gives CDR1 KGHSH, CDR2 LQKENI. The chain carries TRBV18 and TRBJ2-7; D unresolved. Sample: blood, either unsorted or a sorted T cell fraction (not recorded which). This TCR derives from a male donor with ankylosing spondylitis or in good health (not recorded which). CDR3 region: CASSPGRTSYEQYF. In DNA form, the CDR3 reads TGTGCCAGCTCACCTGGACGGACCTCCTACGAGCAGTACTTC.